The clone carrying this TCR beta chain was seen more than once but under ten times. The authors reverse transcribed all of the isolated RNA, so sequencing captured expressed TCRB transcripts. Method: immunoSEQ multiplex PCR; TCRdb's copy keeps in-frame clones and lacks some. The table shows under 900,000 clones, with about a sixth occurring only once. This entry comes from a study of beta chain features in type 1 diabetes. The V segment lost 6 bases and the J segment 4 bases; nucleotides outside the gene matches: 6. The CDR3 loop spans 15 amino acids. In germline, CDR1 is MNHNY, CDR2 SVGAGI (reference sequence).

The sequenced sample was naive CD4+ T cells from blood. V and J are TRBV6-6 and TRBJ2-7; TRBD2 aligns across 13 bases. This receptor was identified in a woman between 18 and 30 years old in good health. CDR3 bases: TGTGCCAGCAGCCTCACTAGCGGGAGGGGTTACGAGCAGTACTTC. Amino acids: CASSLTSGRGYEQYF.